The clone carrying this T cell receptor beta chain was seen a handful of times. Antigen unknown. From the reads, TCRdb called clonotypes with MiXCR, one entry per CDR3 protein. The table records around 800,000 distinct CDR3 sequences, less than 35% of them present only once. Trimming removed 5 bases at V and 0 bases at J, with 20 bases between. Germline lookup yields CDR1 MNHEY and CDR2 SVGAGI. This CDR3 spans 19 amino acids. The entry originates in a study of T cell repertoires in cytomegalovirus infection. This specimen consisted of cultured CD8+ T cells from PBMCs, obtained from culture after CMV antigen stimulation. This chain links TRBV6-5 with TRBJ2-6; D gene unclear. The sequence derives from a human donor in good health (CMV status not recorded). Some clones in this sample may be carry-over from other donors' samples. CDR3 loop: CASSQDFRVLFSGANVLTF. CDR3 nucleotide sequence: TGTGCCAGCAGTCAAGACTTCCGGGTTTTATTCTCTGGGGCCAACGTCCTGACTTTC.